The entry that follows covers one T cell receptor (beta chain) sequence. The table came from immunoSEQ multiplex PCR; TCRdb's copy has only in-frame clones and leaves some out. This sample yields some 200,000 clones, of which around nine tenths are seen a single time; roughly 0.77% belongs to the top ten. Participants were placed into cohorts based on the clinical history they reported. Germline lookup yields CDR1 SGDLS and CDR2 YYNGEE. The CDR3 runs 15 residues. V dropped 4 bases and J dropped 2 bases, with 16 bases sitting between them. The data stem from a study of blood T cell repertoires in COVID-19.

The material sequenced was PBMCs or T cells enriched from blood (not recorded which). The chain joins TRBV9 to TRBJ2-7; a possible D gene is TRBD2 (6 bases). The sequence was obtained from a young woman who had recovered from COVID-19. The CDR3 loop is CASSPGGVKTYEQYF. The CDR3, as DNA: TGTGCCAGCAGCCCCGGGGGTGTGAAAACCTACGAGCAGTACTTC.